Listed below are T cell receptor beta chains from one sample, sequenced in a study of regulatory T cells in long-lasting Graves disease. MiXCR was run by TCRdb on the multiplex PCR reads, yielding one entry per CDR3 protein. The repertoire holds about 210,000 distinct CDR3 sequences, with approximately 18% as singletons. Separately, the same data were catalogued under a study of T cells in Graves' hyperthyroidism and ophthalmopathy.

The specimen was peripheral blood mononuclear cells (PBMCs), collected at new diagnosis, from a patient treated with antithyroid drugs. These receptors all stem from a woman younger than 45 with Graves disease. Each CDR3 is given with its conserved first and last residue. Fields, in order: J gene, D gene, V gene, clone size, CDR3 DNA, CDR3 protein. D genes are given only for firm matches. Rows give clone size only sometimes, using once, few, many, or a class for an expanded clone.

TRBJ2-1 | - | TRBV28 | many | TGTGCCAGCAGTTCCCCTAGAGAACGCCGGGGGGAGCAGTTCTTC | CASSSPRERRGEQFF
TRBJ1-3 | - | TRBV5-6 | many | TGTGCCAGCAGCCTGGCCGGGATATCATCTTACTCTGGAAACACCATATATTTT | CASSLAGISSYSGNTIYF
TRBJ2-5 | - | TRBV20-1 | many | TGCAGTGCTAGAGATCCTACCACGGGGGAGACCCAGTACTTC | CSARDPTTGETQYF
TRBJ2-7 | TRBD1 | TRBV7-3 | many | TGTGCCAGCAGCTTGGGACAGGGGAGGGAGCAGTACTTC | CASSLGQGREQYF
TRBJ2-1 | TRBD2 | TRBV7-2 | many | TGTGCCAGCAGCTCGCGGGCCGTGTCCGGGACTAGCGGGATGGATGAGCAGTTCTTC | CASSSRAVSGTSGMDEQFF
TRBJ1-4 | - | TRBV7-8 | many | TGTGCCAGCAGCTCGTCAGGAACAACTAATGAAAAACTGTTTTTT | CASSSSGTTNEKLFF
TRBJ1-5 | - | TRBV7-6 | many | TGTGCCAGCAGCCCGACAGTAAGCAATCAGCCCCAGCATTTT | CASSPTVSNQPQHF
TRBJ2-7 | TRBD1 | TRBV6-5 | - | TGTGCCAGCAGTTTAGGAAGGACAGGGGTGTACGAGCAGTACTTC | CASSLGRTGVYEQYF
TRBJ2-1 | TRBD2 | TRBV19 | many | TGTGCCAGTAGTATATACGGCGGGGGGGGACCCCCCTACAATGAGCAGTTCTTC | CASSIYGGGGPPYNEQFF
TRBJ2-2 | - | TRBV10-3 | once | TGTGCCATCAGATCCGGGGACAATTACACCGGGGAGCTGTTTTTT | CAIRSGDNYTGELFF
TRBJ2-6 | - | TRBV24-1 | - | TGTGCCACCAGTGATCCGCGGGCACGTGGGGCCAACGTCCTGACTTTC | CATSDPRARGANVLTF
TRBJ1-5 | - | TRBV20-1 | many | TGCAGTGCTAGTAAGGGGTTTGGCAATCAGCCCCAGCATTTT | CSASKGFGNQPQHF
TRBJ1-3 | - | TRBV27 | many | TGTGCCAGCAGTTTGGTCGGCCCTTCATCCTCTGGAAACACCATATATTTT | CASSLVGPSSSGNTIYF
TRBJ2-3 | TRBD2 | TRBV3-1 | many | TGTGCCAGCAGTCCTAGCGGGGTAGGCACAGATACGCAGTATTTT | CASSPSGVGTDTQYF
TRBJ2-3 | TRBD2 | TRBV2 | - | TGTGCCAGCAGTGACTTATTAGCGGGAGTGAATACGCAGTATTTT | CASSDLLAGVNTQYF
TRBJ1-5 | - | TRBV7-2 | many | TGTGCCAGCAGCTTAGGTCGACACCACCTGCCCCAGCATTTT | CASSLGRHHLPQHF
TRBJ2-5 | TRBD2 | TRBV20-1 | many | TGCAGTGCTCCAACCCTAGGGAGGGAAGAGACCCAGTACTTC | CSAPTLGREETQYF
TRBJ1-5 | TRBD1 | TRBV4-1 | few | TGCGCCAGCAGCCAAGAGGGACAGGGTGTATATCAGCCCCAGCATTTT | CASSQEGQGVYQPQHF
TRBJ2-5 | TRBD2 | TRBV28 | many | TGTGCCAGCAGTGAAAGGGACTACGAAGAGACCCAGTACTTC | CASSERDYEETQYF
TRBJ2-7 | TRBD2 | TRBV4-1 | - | TGCGCCAGCAGCCAAGGCGGGGGACCGTCCTACGAGCAGTACTTC | CASSQGGGPSYEQYF
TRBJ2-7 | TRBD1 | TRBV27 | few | TGTGCCAGCAGTCTCCAAACCGGGACAGGGCTCTACGAGCAGTACTTC | CASSLQTGTGLYEQYF
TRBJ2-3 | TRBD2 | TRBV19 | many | TGTGCCAGTAGTCCGGCTAGCGGGGGCCTGAGCACAGATACGCAGTATTTT | CASSPASGGLSTDTQYF
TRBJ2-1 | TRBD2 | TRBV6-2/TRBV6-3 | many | TGTGCCAGCAGTGAATGGACTAGCGGGAGGGTATGGCAGTTCTTC | CASSEWTSGRVWQFF
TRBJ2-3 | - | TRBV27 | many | TGTGCCAGCAGTCCCCGACTTGACACAGATACGCAGTATTTT | CASSPRLDTDTQYF
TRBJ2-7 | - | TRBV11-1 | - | TGTGCCAGCAGCGCGGACGGTCCCTACGAGCAGTACTTC | CASSADGPYEQYF